The rows below give T cell receptor beta chains drawn from one sample of a study of response to subunit inactivated influenza vaccine. TCRdb used MiXCR to reprocess the RT-PCR reads, holding one entry per CDR3 protein. The sample has roughly 700,000 distinct CDR3 sequences, more than 15% seen once; the top ten hold more than 9%. The material sequenced was PBMCs from blood, taken 11 to 12 days after vaccination. The receptors come from a man aged 50-60 years who received an inactivated influenza vaccine. CDR3s include the opening cysteine and the closing phenylalanine or tryptophan. The D gene is left open where the match is weak. Size values are once, few and many counts, or a class for expanded clones, and some rows have none.

abundance	d_gene	v_gene	j_gene	CDR3aa	CDR3nt
few	-	TRBV29-1	TRBJ2-1	CSVDGPSDEQFF	TGCAGCGTTGATGGTCCAAGCGATGAGCAGTTCTTC
-	-	TRBV9	TRBJ1-2	CASSPLSGTPGIYGYTF	TGTGCCAGCAGCCCTCTCTCCGGGACCCCTGGAATCTATGGCTACACCTTC
-	TRBD1	TRBV30	TRBJ2-1	CAWSAVRDRVIDEQFF	TGTGCCTGGAGTGCCGTCCGGGACAGGGTGATAGATGAGCAGTTCTTC
-	-	TRBV20-1	TRBJ1-5	CSARDSAGNQPQHF	TGCAGTGCTAGAGATTCGGCAGGGAATCAGCCCCAGCATTTT
-	-	TRBV5-1	TRBJ2-5	CASRADETQYF	TGCGCCAGCAGGGCGGACGAGACCCAGTACTTC
-	TRBD2	TRBV7-3	TRBJ2-3	CASSRWGLAGGPTDTQYF	TGTGCCAGCAGTAGATGGGGACTAGCGGGAGGTCCCACAGATACGCAGTATTTT
-	TRBD2	TRBV10-1	TRBJ2-1	CASSEEGIAGGSYNEQFF	TGCGCCAGCAGTGAGGAAGGAATAGCGGGGGGCTCCTACAATGAGCAGTTCTTC
few	TRBD2	TRBV11-2	TRBJ2-1	CASSSRLAVISRDSYNEQFF	TGTGCCAGCAGCTCCCGACTAGCGGTCATCTCCAGAGACTCCTACAATGAGCAGTTCTTC
-	-	TRBV5-1	TRBJ2-7	CASSARESLEQYF	TGCGCCAGCAGCGCGAGGGAGTCTCTTGAGCAGTACTTC
-	-	TRBV6-1	TRBJ1-1	CASRWTEGNTEAFF	TGTGCCAGCAGGTGGACAGAGGGCAACACTGAAGCTTTCTTT
few	TRBD2	TRBV6-1	TRBJ2-7	CASSVGLAGALEQYF	TGTGCCAGCAGTGTCGGACTAGCGGGGGCCCTCGAGCAGTACTTC